The next 21 T cell receptor beta chains were all read from a single sample in a study of neurological immune-mediated disorders. TCRdb re-analysed the 5' RACE reads in MiXCR, keeping a single row per CDR3 protein. The repertoire consists of 95,000 to 150,000 distinct CDR3 sequences, with approximately 3.2% occurring once and the leading ten covering 1.3%. Sequencing was carried out using PBMCs. These receptors were collected from a woman aged 25 to 45 with multiple sclerosis.

This clonotype has ten or more counts. The chain links TRBV7-2 to TRBJ2-1; D is undetermined. The CDR3 covers 14 residues. V gave up 6 bases and J gave up 0 bases, with 9 bases separating them. Germline CDR1 SGHTA, CDR2 FQGNSA. CDR3 sequence: CASSEETSYNEQFF. Written as DNA, the CDR3 is TGTGCCAGCAGTGAGGAGACCTCCTACAATGAGCAGTTCTTC.

This clonotype has a count of ten or more. V gene TRBV7-6 combines with J gene TRBJ2-1, with 10 nucleotides matching TRBD2. Germline CDR1 reads SGHVS; CDR2 reads FNYEAQ. V gave up 1 base and J gave up 10 bases; unmatched junction bases: 7. The CDR3 extends over 15 amino acids. The CDR3 DNA reads as TGTGCCAGCAGCTTAGGGGTAGCGGGAGGTGGAGAGCAGTTCTTC. Its protein product is CASSLGVAGGGEQFF.

A few counts support this clonotype. V is TRBV20-1 and J is TRBJ1-1; no definite D call. Germline V lookup: CDR1 DFQATT, CDR2 SNEGSKA (reference sequence). There are 13 residues in the CDR3. V lost 5 bases and J lost 8, with 18 bases in between. Here the CDR3 DNA reads TGCAGTGCTCGAAAGGACTTGACCCCGGAAGCTTTCTTT. Its translation is CSARKDLTPEAFF.

This clonotype was found many times. The CDR3 here is CASSFLLAGNNEQFF. Here the CDR3 DNA reads TGTGCCAGCAGCTTTCTACTAGCGGGGAACAATGAGCAGTTCTTC. The V gene is TRBV7-2, the J gene TRBJ2-1, with 10 positions matching TRBD2. This CDR3 is built from 15 residues. V was clipped by 3 bases and J by 5 bases; unmatched bases: 4. The germline V gene encodes CDR1 SGHTA and CDR2 FQGNSA.

There are many counts of this clonotype. The V gene is TRBV7-2, the J gene TRBJ1-5; possibly TRBD1 for D (6 bases). The CDR3 totals 16 residues. V shed 5 bases and J shed 2 bases, with 16 bases lying between them. Germline lookup yields CDR1 SGHTA and CDR2 FQGNSA. Written as DNA, the CDR3 is TGTGCCAGCAGCCCTCAAACAGGGATCCGCAATCAGCCCCAGCATTTT. This sequence encodes CASSPQTGIRNQPQHF.

This clonotype came up many times. This chain uses TRBV20-1 with TRBJ1-2, with 8 positions matching TRBD1. This CDR3 is 14 amino acids long. Germline assignment: CDR1 DFQATT and CDR2 SNEGSKA (reference sequence). J was trimmed by 4 bases and V by 5 bases; bases with no gene match: 9. The CDR3 spells CSASRPGTGYGYTF. The CDR3 coding sequence is TGCAGTGCTTCCCGCCCCGGGACAGGCTATGGCTACACCTTC.

This clonotype was picked up many times. V gene TRBV9 combines with J gene TRBJ2-2; D possibly corresponds to TRBD1 (5 bases). Trimming removed 4 bases from V and 7 bases from J, with 17 bases in between. CDR1 is SGDLS and CDR2 is YYNGEE in the germline V gene. This CDR3 is built from 15 residues. CDR3 sequence reads: CASSPDNFDGGELFF. The DNA of the CDR3 is TGTGCCAGCAGCCCGGACAACTTCGATGGCGGGGAGCTGTTTTTT.

This clonotype was seen at least ten times. The V and J genes are TRBV7-2 and TRBJ2-5; no clear D. The germline V and J ends were trimmed by 5 bases and 1 base, with 8 bases remaining between them. Germline loops: CDR1 SGHTA, CDR2 FQGNSA. The CDR3 is 13 amino acids. The CDR3, as DNA: TGTGCCAGCAGCCTAGGGCCCCAAGAGACCCAGTACTTC. Its protein is CASSLGPQETQYF.

This clonotype was counted at least ten times. The chain combines TRBV5-1 with TRBJ2-7; TRBD1 matches 8 bases. The length of the CDR3 is 15 residues. Per the germline V gene, CDR1 is SGHRS and CDR2 is YFSETQ. With V trimmed by 4 bases and J by 3 bases, 9 bases remained unmatched. CDR3 region: CASSTPDREVYEQYF. DNA of the CDR3: TGCGCCAGCAGCACCCCGGACAGGGAGGTCTACGAGCAGTACTTC.

The sample holds many counts of this clonotype. CDR3 sequence (DNA): TGCGCCAGCAGCTTGGAACAGGGGAGTAGGCCCCAGCATTTT. This sequence encodes CASSLEQGSRPQHF. This chain connects TRBV5-1 to TRBJ1-5; 7 nucleotides line up with TRBD1. The junction had 6 bases not matched to a gene; V was cut back by 0 bases and J by 9 bases. Germline loops: CDR1 SGHRS, CDR2 YFSETQ. The CDR3 is made up of 14 amino acids.

This clonotype was counted at least ten times. The V call is TRBV5-1, the J call TRBJ2-2; D unresolved. Germline assignment: CDR1 SGHRS and CDR2 YFSETQ. The CDR3 is 15 residues long. Trimming shortened V by 5 bases and J by 2 bases, and 13 bases separated the two germline ends. CDR3 bases: TGCGCCAGCAGGATTCGAGCAGACAACACCGGGGAGCTGTTTTTT. It yields the protein CASRIRADNTGELFF.

This clonotype turned up a few times. Since no conserved phenylalanine or tryptophan closes the CDR3, a read error is the likely cause. V gene TRBV29-1 combines with J gene TRBJ1-2; tentatively, D is TRBD1 (6 bases). V lost 6 bases and J 7 bases, leaving 12 bases between the germline ends. The CDR3 spans 11 residues. Germline CDR1 reads SQVTM; CDR2 reads ANQGSEA. CDR3 loop: CSVRWGAGYTI. The CDR3 DNA reads as TGCAGCGTCCGTTGGGGGGCTGGCTACACCATC.

This clonotype has a count of ten or more. This chain connects TRBV5-1 to TRBJ2-3; D is ambiguous. Trimming took off 2 bases at V and 2 bases at J, with 6 bases between the two ends. Germline CDR1 reads SGHRS; CDR2 reads YFSETQ. CDR3 length: 13 residues. The CDR3 sequence is CASSFPNTDTQYF. CDR3 coding DNA: TGCGCCAGCAGCTTCCCCAACACAGATACGCAGTATTTT.

The table lists this clonotype with many counts. The chain recombines TRBV10-3 with TRBJ2-7, with D perhaps matching TRBD1 (5 bases). The germline CDR1 and CDR2 sequences are ENHRY and SYGVKD. Trimming took off 5 bases at V and 6 bases at J, with 17 bases between the two ends. The CDR3 extends over 14 amino acids. CDR3: CAISSVKGPLEQYF. The CDR3 nucleotides read TGTGCCATCAGTTCCGTAAAGGGGCCCCTCGAGCAGTACTTC.

This clonotype was observed many times. This sequence joins TRBV20-1 and TRBJ2-7; 7 nucleotides match TRBD2. After removal of 0 bases from V and 6 bases from J, the junction contained 14 bases not matched to a gene. Germline V gives CDR1 DFQATT, CDR2 SNEGSKA (reference sequence). CDR3 length equals 16 residues. In nucleotides, the CDR3 is TGCAGTGCTAGAGATTCGGGAGCGGGGTTCGGGTTCGAGCAGTACTTC. Its protein is CSARDSGAGFGFEQYF.

This clonotype was recorded at least ten times. The chain combines TRBV27 with TRBJ2-7; TRBD1 matches 7 bases. The V segment lost 6 bases and the J segment 3 bases; nucleotides outside the gene matches: 8. Germline V gene lookup returns CDR1 MNHEY and CDR2 SMNVEV (reference sequence). The CDR3 has 14 residues. The CDR3 DNA reads TGTGCCAGCAGAACGAGGGCAGGGGGCTACGAGCAGTACTTC. This translates into CASRTRAGGYEQYF.

This clonotype appeared many times. The V and J genes are TRBV5-1 and TRBJ1-2; possible D gene TRBD1, 6 bases. Germline CDR1 SGHRS, CDR2 YFSETQ. The V and J ends lost 0 bases and 5 bases respectively, with 23 bases between them. The CDR3 runs 18 residues. Here the CDR3 reads CASSLELFGGAQSYGYTF. The CDR3 region has the DNA TGCGCCAGCAGCTTGGAGCTGTTTGGGGGGGCCCAATCATATGGCTACACCTTC.

The chain links TRBV3-1 to TRBJ2-7; D not certain. Germline V CDR1 and CDR2: LGHDT, YNNKEL (reference sequence). V lost 1 base, J lost 2 bases, and 12 bases lay in between. The CDR3 spans 15 residues. CDR3 sequence reads: CASSQVAATTYEQYF. In DNA, the CDR3 is TGTGCCAGCAGCCAAGTGGCGGCTACAACCTACGAGCAGTACTTC.

In regard to this clonotype: This clone may be a read error of a much larger clone one base away. This chain joins TRBV3-1 and TRBJ2-3, with 7 bases matching TRBD2. Trimming removed 1 base from V and 2 bases from J; junction bases left unmatched: 6. The CDR3 contains 16 residues. Per the germline V gene, CDR1 is LGHDT and CDR2 is YNNKEL (reference sequence). CDR3 DNA sequence: TGTGCCAGCAGCCAAGGATACAGCGGGGTCACAGATACGCAGTATTTT. It yields the protein CASSQGYSGVTDTQYF.

Many counts were recorded for this clonotype. This chain joins TRBV20-1 and TRBJ2-1; 9 bases align to TRBD2. CDR1 and CDR2 (germline): DFQATT, SNEGSKA (reference sequence). Trimming cost V 4 bases and J 2 bases; bases outside gene matches: 12. The CDR3 extends over 17 amino acids. The CDR3 DNA sequence: TGCAGTGCTACCCCCTCCTTTACTAGCGGGCCCTACAATGAGCAGTTCTTC. Its protein product is CSATPSFTSGPYNEQFF.

This clonotype came up many times. The chain joins TRBV12-3 or TRBV12-4 to TRBJ2-7, with unresolved D. CDR3 length: 13 amino acids. Between the trimmed V and J ends, which lost 4 bases and 6 bases, there was a span of 13 bases. The DNA for the CDR3 is TGTGCCAGCAGTTGGATGAGGAGAAGCGAGCAGTACTTC. It is translated as CASSWMRRSEQYF.